The 20 T cell receptor beta chains listed next were all sequenced from one sample in a study of blood T cells in healthy people across ages (dated by TCRdb to the mid-2010s). Libraries came from 5' RACE. Sequencer: Illumina HiSeq 2500. A second about 7 to 12 cycle PCR used a sample-barcoded 5' primer and a J-beta primer mix. In-frame beta chains were kept once TCRdb had trimmed the public reads at Q25 with fastp and called clones with MiXCR. Rows with a matching CDR3 protein are joined into one entry that keeps the most common DNA and genes. Across this sample there are some 1.6 million distinct CDR3 sequences, with almost 35% seen only once. The ten largest clones capture around 10% of the sample. The specimen sequenced was blood. These receptors were collected from a woman in her 30s in good health.

This clonotype occurred a few times. This rearrangement joins TRBV9 to TRBJ2-7, with a weak D call TRBD1 (6 bases). Trimming cost V 0 bases and J 0 bases, with 16 bases left between them. Germline V gene lookup returns CDR1 SGDLS and CDR2 YYNGEE. The CDR3 spans 17 residues. In nucleotides, the CDR3 is TGTGCCAGCAGCGTAGGACAAGGGGGACGGAGCTCCTACGAGCAGTACTTC. It codes for CASSVGQGGRSSYEQYF.

The sample holds a few counts of this clonotype. V is TRBV4-1 and J is TRBJ2-3; D might be TRBD1 (6 bases). CDR3 length: 19 amino acids. Germline V gene lookup returns CDR1 MGHRA and CDR2 YSYEKL. V lost 2 bases to trimming and J lost 4 bases, with 25 bases between them. CDR3 DNA: TGCGCCAGCAGCCAATGGGCCCGGTCCGGCAGGGGTTACCCAGATACGCAGTATTTT. Translating it yields CASSQWARSGRGYPDTQYF.

This clonotype was seen only a few times. The J gene is TRBJ1-5, the V gene TRBV7-2; D might be TRBD1 (5 bases). CDR1 and CDR2 (germline): SGHTA, FQGNSA. Trimming left V 2 bases short and J 3 bases short, with 11 bases between. This CDR3 has 15 amino acids. CDR3 region: CASSLFRDPNQPQHF. CDR3 DNA: TGTGCCAGCAGCTTATTCCGGGACCCCAATCAGCCCCAGCATTTT. Full variable domain (missing parts from reference TRBV7-2 and TRBJ1-5): GAGVSQSPSNKVTEKGKDVELRCDPISGHTALYWYRQSLGQGLEFLIYFQGNSAPDKSGLPSDRFSAERTGGSVSTLTIQRTQQEDSAVYLCASSLFRDPNQPQHFGDGTRLSIL.

The rearrangement joins TRBV7-2 to TRBJ1-5, with D perhaps TRBD1 (6 bases). CDR3 length: 15 residues. Germline CDR1 SGHTA, CDR2 FQGNSA. Trimming took off 1 base at V and 5 bases at J, with 12 bases between the two ends. Here the CDR3 DNA reads TGTGCCAGCAGCTTAGTTGGGGGGCAGGATCAGCCCCAGCATTTT. Its protein product is CASSLVGGQDQPQHF.

Only a few counts were recorded for this clonotype. The chain couples TRBV5-1 to TRBJ2-5; D is unclear. Germline values: CDR1 SGHRS, CDR2 YFSETQ. Trimming took off 0 bases at V and 1 base at J, with 10 bases between the two ends. This CDR3 spans 15 amino acids. The CDR3 DNA reads as TGCGCCAGCAGCTTGGGGGCCAGTACCCAAGAGACCCAGTACTTC. Translating it yields CASSLGASTQETQYF.

This clonotype has a handful of counts. The chain couples TRBV6-1 to TRBJ2-3; TRBD2 matches 10 bases. Germline V gene lookup returns CDR1 MNHNS and CDR2 SASEGT. The CDR3 is 16 residues long. Unmatched junction bases numbered 7, after V lost 0 bases and J lost 7 bases. CDR3 residues: CASSEASSGSWNTQYF. CDR3 bases: TGTGCCAGCAGTGAAGCGTCTAGCGGGAGTTGGAATACGCAGTATTTT.

This clonotype was counted only a few times. The chain has TRBV9 and TRBJ2-7; D ambiguous. The CDR3 extends over 13 amino acids. CDR1 and CDR2 (germline): SGDLS, YYNGEE. The V end was cut by 3 bases, the J end by 1 base, with 8 bases between. CDR3 loop: CASSEGQSYEQYF. The CDR3 nucleotides read TGTGCCAGCAGCGAAGGGCAGTCCTACGAGCAGTACTTC.

In nucleotides, the CDR3 is TGTGCCAGCAGCTCCGTCTATGGACTAGGGAGCACAGATACGCAGTATTTT. Protein sequence: CASSSVYGLGSTDTQYF. The chain links TRBV7-9 to TRBJ2-3, with 7 bases that match TRBD2. The CDR3 sequence is 17 residues long. CDR1 and CDR2 from the germline V gene are SEHNR and FQNEAQ (reference sequence). Trimming took 4 bases from V and 0 from J; bases not matched to a gene: 10.

The sample holds a few counts of this clonotype. This CDR3 reads CASSFGGGTSYEQYF. In nucleotides, the CDR3 is TGTGCCAGCAGCTTTGGGGGGGGGACCTCCTACGAGCAGTACTTC. This chain links TRBV7-8 with TRBJ2-7; 7 bases agree with TRBD2. Germline loops: CDR1 SGHVS, CDR2 FQNEAQ. The CDR3 has 15 amino acids. After removal of 3 bases from V and 0 bases from J, the junction contained 5 bases not matched to a gene.

This clonotype showed up many times. One junction end disagrees with the germline gene, perhaps due to a read error. The chain uses TRBV5-1 and TRBJ2-3; 10 nucleotides line up with TRBD1. CDR3 length: 14 residues. Germline CDR1 reads SGHRS; CDR2 reads YFSETQ. CDR3 DNA: TGTGCCAGCAGCTTGGGACAGGGGAGAGATACGCAGTATTTT. It yields the protein CASSLGQGRDTQYF.

The CDR3 sequence: CASSPDSRLDIQYF. In nucleotides, the CDR3 is TGTGCCAGCAGTCCCGACAGCCGGTTGGACATTCAGTACTTC. V is TRBV28 and J is TRBJ2-4; D perhaps matches TRBD1 (5 bases). V was trimmed by 5 bases and J by 8 bases, leaving 16 bases between them. The CDR3 is 14 residues long. Germline V gene data show CDR1 as MDHEN and CDR2 as SYDVKM.

The J gene is TRBJ2-3, the V gene TRBV20-1, with 7 bases identical to TRBD2. The junction had 20 bases not matched to a gene; V was cut back by 8 bases and J by 6 bases. Germline CDR1 reads DFQATT; CDR2 reads SNEGSKA (reference sequence). CDR3 size: 16 residues. The CDR3 spells CSTRRASGAGKDTQYF. In nucleotides, the CDR3 is TGCAGTACACGACGGGCTAGCGGAGCAGGGAAGGATACGCAGTATTTT.

The rearrangement uses TRBV2 and TRBJ2-3, with 8 bases that match TRBD2. This CDR3 is built from 15 residues. Per the germline V gene, CDR1 is SNHLY and CDR2 is FYNNEI. Germline trimming cut 6 bases from V and 1 base from J; bases unmatched to any gene: 6. The CDR3 bases are TGTGCCAGCAGGTTAGCGGGGCGGGGCACAGATACGCAGTATTTT. This codes for CASRLAGRGTDTQYF.

This clonotype was seen more than once but under ten times. The chain links TRBV27 to TRBJ2-7; the D is unclear. The CDR3 sequence is 15 residues long. CDR1 and CDR2 from the germline V gene are MNHEY and SMNVEV (reference sequence). V was shortened by 0 bases and J by 3 bases, with 12 bases between the two germline ends. CDR3 residues: CASSLSERIFYEQYF. Written as DNA, the CDR3 is TGTGCCAGCAGTTTATCGGAAAGGATCTTCTACGAGCAGTACTTC.

In this sample, this clonotype turned up a few times. The chain combines TRBV20-1 with TRBJ1-1; weak D call: TRBD1 (5 bases). CDR3 length: 13 residues. Per the germline V gene, CDR1 is DFQATT and CDR2 is SNEGSKA (reference sequence). Between the trimmed V and J ends, which lost 6 bases and 5 bases, there was a span of 16 bases. CDR3 loop: CSASKGRSTEAFF. Here the CDR3 DNA reads TGCAGTGCAAGCAAGGGGCGGTCGACTGAAGCTTTCTTT.

This clonotype showed up just a few times. This chain uses TRBV3-1 with TRBJ2-1; perhaps TRBD2 as D (6 bases). The CDR3 contains 17 residues. The V end lost 0 bases, the J end lost 6 bases, and 18 bases lay between the germline ends. Germline V gene sequence: CDR1 LGHDT, CDR2 YNNKEL (reference sequence). The CDR3 protein is CASSQDQGTPLPNEQFF. CDR3 DNA sequence: TGTGCCAGCAGCCAAGATCAAGGGACTCCCTTGCCCAATGAGCAGTTCTTC.

The V gene is TRBV2, the J gene TRBJ1-2; D not certain. The V end lost 8 bases, the J end lost 4 bases, and 11 bases lay between the germline ends. CDR1 is SNHLY, CDR2 FYNNEI, per germline. This CDR3 spans 12 amino acids. The DNA for the CDR3 is TGTGCCAGCGGGGAGCCGTCCTATGGCTACACCTTC. It codes for CASGEPSYGYTF.

In its sample, this clonotype was seen many times. This chain joins TRBV6-6 and TRBJ2-3; TRBD2 aligns across 10 bases. This CDR3 has 17 residues. Germline trimming cut 2 bases from V and 3 bases from J; bases unmatched to any gene: 8. Per the germline V gene, CDR1 is MNHNY and CDR2 is SVGAGI (reference sequence). The CDR3 here is CASSYRGGLADTDTQYF. As DNA, the CDR3 is TGTGCCAGCAGTTACCGCGGCGGACTAGCGGATACAGATACGCAGTATTTT.

This chain joins TRBV28 and TRBJ2-2, with 12 positions matching TRBD2. The germline V gene encodes CDR1 MDHEN and CDR2 SYDVKM. CDR3 length equals 17 residues. Germline trimming cut 0 bases from V and 5 bases from J; bases unmatched to any gene: 4. CDR3 protein: CASSLWILAGGTGELFF. The DNA of the CDR3 is TGTGCCAGCAGTTTATGGATACTAGCGGGAGGAACCGGGGAGCTGTTTTTT.

The chain joins TRBV9 to TRBJ2-1; D is unresolved. The CDR3 is 13 amino acids. CDR1 SGDLS and CDR2 YYNGEE come from the germline V gene. V was trimmed by 3 bases and J by 4 bases, leaving 8 bases between them. CDR3 amino acids: CASSDQNYNEQFF. DNA of the CDR3: TGTGCCAGCAGCGACCAAAATTACAATGAGCAGTTCTTC.